These 22 T cell receptor beta chains were all obtained from the same sample, sequenced in a study of cytomegalovirus exposure and HLA in healthy donors (TCRdb year 2017). The library was built by means of the immunoSEQ multiplex PCR assay. A mixture of 60 forward primers for TCR Vbeta segments and 13 reverse primers for TCR Jbeta segments was used in the multiplex PCR. The immuneACCESS repertoire file appears here via TCRdb, limited to in-frame rearrangements. These files lack a portion of the clones; in checked studies, under half of the deficit traces to unresolved V genes, and the cause of the others is not known. For this sample the table gives under 200,000 clones, of which approximately 82% were detected only once. 1.7% of the sample is held by the ten biggest clonotypes. The sample taken for sequencing was PBMCs. These receptors were obtained from a woman between 18 and 30 years old in good health and CMV-seronegative.

The chain has TRBV5-5 and TRBJ2-1; TRBD1 matches at 7 bases. Germline V CDR1 and CDR2: SGHKS, YYEKEE (reference sequence). This CDR3 has 13 residues. V was clipped by 7 bases and J by 0 bases; unmatched bases: 1. CDR3 loop: CASGTVSYNEQFF. The CDR3 region has the DNA TGTGCCAGCGGGACAGTCTCCTACAATGAGCAGTTCTTC.

J is TRBJ1-1 and V is TRBV14; D is unresolved. The CDR3 contains 13 residues. Germline CDR1 reads SGHDN; CDR2 reads FVKESK. V was trimmed by 0 bases and J by 3 bases, leaving 5 bases between them. The CDR3: CASSQELDTEAFF. The CDR3 coding sequence is TGTGCCAGCAGCCAAGAATTAGACACTGAAGCTTTCTTT.

The chain recombines TRBV28 with TRBJ1-4; D ambiguous. This CDR3 is built from 14 residues. The V end lost 8 bases, the J end lost 2 bases, and 12 bases lay between the germline ends. CDR1 and CDR2 from the germline V gene are MDHEN and SYDVKM. The CDR3 nucleotides read TGTGCCAGCGCAGGCCAGGTCACTAATGAAAAACTGTTTTTT. As protein: CASAGQVTNEKLFF.

In this sample, this clone turned up once. The chain links TRBV11-3 to TRBJ1-2; TRBD1 is a possible D gene (6 bases). Per germline, CDR1 SGHNT and CDR2 YENEEA. V dropped 4 bases and J dropped 3 bases, with 15 bases sitting between them. The CDR3 covers 15 residues. CDR3 sequence: CASSSDLRTDYGYTF. As DNA, the CDR3 is TGTGCCAGCAGCTCGGATCTTCGGACAGACTATGGCTACACCTTC.

This chain joins TRBV2 and TRBJ2-7, with TRBD2 matching over 10 bases. The CDR3 consists of 16 residues. Trimming took 5 bases from V and 6 from J; bases not matched to a gene: 13. Per the germline V gene, CDR1 is SNHLY and CDR2 is FYNNEI. The CDR3 nucleotides read TGTGCCAGCAGTCCCAGGCCCACAGCGGGAGGGAGCGAGCAGTACGTC. Protein product: CASSPRPTAGGSEQYV.

The CDR3 DNA sequence: TGTGCCAGCAGCCAACTAACAGGGTACCAAGAGACCCAGTACTTC. This translates into CASSQLTGYQETQYF. The chain recombines TRBV7-6 with TRBJ2-5; D is possibly TRBD1 (6 bases). Trimming took 5 bases from V and 0 from J, leaving 13 bases between them. There are 15 residues in the CDR3. The V gene's germline CDR1 is SGHVS and CDR2 FNYEAQ.

V gene TRBV11-3 combines with J gene TRBJ2-3; the D is unclear. The CDR3 extends over 17 amino acids. Looked up from germline, CDR1 is SGHNT and CDR2 is YENEEA. The V gene lost 1 base and the J gene lost 2 bases, with 16 bases spanning the gap. CDR3 protein: CASSLVAVKAITDTQYF. Here the CDR3 DNA reads TGTGCCAGCAGCTTAGTTGCCGTTAAAGCGATCACAGATACGCAGTATTTT.

This sequence joins TRBV19 and TRBJ1-1; 8 nucleotides line up with TRBD1. Germline-derived CDR1 and CDR2 are LNHDA and SQIVND (reference sequence). The V and J ends lost 8 bases and 1 base, in that order; junction bases with no gene match: 9. There are 15 residues in the CDR3. CDR3 sequence (DNA): TGTGCCAGTCGGACGTCCGGGACAGGGAACACTGAAGCTTTCTTT. Protein: CASRTSGTGNTEAFF.

The gene calls are TRBV18 and TRBJ2-7, with 8 bases that match TRBD2. Trimming at V came to 3 bases and at J to 4 bases, leaving 5 bases not matched to a gene. The CDR3 totals 14 residues. Germline loops: CDR1 KGHSH, CDR2 LQKENI. DNA for the CDR3: TGTGCCAGCTCACCCCGGGAGGGGGGGTACGAGCAGTACTTC. Translating gives CASSPREGGYEQYF.

The J gene is TRBJ1-2, the V gene TRBV19, with a possible D match to TRBD1 (6 bases). Germline V gene data show CDR1 as LNHDA and CDR2 as SQIVND (reference sequence). V lost 4 bases, J lost 10 bases, and 19 bases lay in between. The CDR3 loop spans 14 amino acids. CDR3 in amino acids: CASSTMRSTGPYTF. In DNA, the CDR3 is TGTGCCAGTAGTACTATGCGGAGCACAGGGCCCTACACCTTC.

The chain combines TRBV29-1 with TRBJ2-1, with 8 bases fitting TRBD2. Per germline, CDR1 SQVTM and CDR2 ANQGSEA. The junction had 12 bases not matched to a gene; V was cut back by 2 bases and J by 12 bases. The CDR3 has 14 amino acids. CDR3 sequence reads: CSVERGLGSGRQFF. The CDR3 DNA sequence: TGCAGCGTTGAAAGGGGACTAGGATCGGGTCGGCAGTTCTTC.

V and J are TRBV27 and TRBJ2-2; perhaps TRBD2 as D (6 bases). CDR1 is MNHEY, CDR2 SMNVEV, per germline (reference sequence). The CDR3 runs 14 residues. Trimming pared 7 bases from V and 4 bases from J, leaving 13 bases between. The CDR3 is CASTWGGITGELFF. The DNA for the CDR3 is TGTGCCAGCACCTGGGGCGGGATCACCGGGGAGCTGTTTTTT.

This clone appeared a single time. The gene calls are TRBV5-6 and TRBJ2-1, with 9 bases fitting TRBD2. This CDR3 contains 16 residues. V was pared by 4 bases and J by 8 bases, with 13 bases of the junction left unmatched. Germline lookup yields CDR1 SGHDT and CDR2 YYEEEE. The CDR3 nucleotides read TGTGCCAGCAGCCCCACCGGGACTAGCTTTTCCTATGAGCAGTTCTTC. It encodes CASSPTGTSFSYEQFF.

This clone occurred a few times. The rearrangement uses TRBV4-3 and TRBJ1-3; TRBD1 matches at 8 bases. CDR3 size: 16 residues. Germline values: CDR1 LGHNA, CDR2 YSLEER. Trimming cost V 2 bases and J 4 bases; bases outside gene matches: 7. Here the CDR3 reads CASSQLQGAQGNTIYF. The CDR3, as DNA: TGCGCCAGCAGCCAACTCCAGGGGGCTCAAGGAAACACCATATATTTT.

The V and J genes are TRBV6-5 and TRBJ1-2; a possible D gene is TRBD1 (5 bases). In germline, CDR1 is MNHEY, CDR2 SVGAGI. V was trimmed by 2 bases and J by 8 bases, leaving 18 bases between them. The CDR3 is 15 amino acids. The CDR3 reads CASSYTAGPGAGYTF. Here the CDR3 DNA reads TGTGCCAGCAGTTACACGGCGGGGCCCGGAGCCGGCTACACCTTC.

The V and J genes are TRBV5-1 and TRBJ1-4, with 7 bases matching TRBD1. This CDR3 has 14 amino acids. Germline values: CDR1 SGHRS, CDR2 YFSETQ. The ends lost 4 bases at V and 3 bases at J; junction bases unmatched: 3. This CDR3 reads CASSRDRANEKLFF. In DNA form, the CDR3 reads TGCGCCAGCAGCAGGGACAGAGCTAATGAAAAACTGTTTTTT.

V usage is TRBV28 and J usage is TRBJ1-2; 11 bases match TRBD1. The CDR3 length is 14 residues. Germline CDR1 and CDR2: MDHEN and SYDVKM. Losses at the gene ends were 5 bases for V and 4 bases for J; bases not matched to a gene: 3. The CDR3 DNA is TGTGCCAGCAGTCCCGGGACAGGGGGCTATGGCTACACCTTC. It is translated as CASSPGTGGYGYTF.

As for this clone: The germline gene is not matched at one end of the junction; a read error may be the cause. This chain links TRBV30 with TRBJ2-1; TRBD2 agrees at 8 bases. The V gene's germline CDR1 is GTSNPN and CDR2 SVGIG (reference sequence). The CDR3 is made up of 13 amino acids. The CDR3 loop is CAWSEVEASGSIF. The CDR3 DNA follows: TGTGCCTGGAGTGAAGTGGAGGCTAGCGGGTCGATCTTC.

The chain couples TRBV5-6 to TRBJ2-1, with 8 bases lining up with TRBD2. CDR1 and CDR2 from the germline V gene are SGHDT and YYEEEE. V lost 5 bases to trimming and J lost 6 bases; unmatched junction nucleotides: 7. The CDR3 sequence is 14 residues long. CDR3 nucleotides: TGTGCCAGCAGTGTCCTAGCGGGTCCCAATGAGCAGTTCTTC. This encodes CASSVLAGPNEQFF. Drawing the rest from reference TRBV5-6 and TRBJ2-1, the complete variable domain is DAGVTQSPTHLIKTRGQQVTLRCSPKSGHDTVSWYQQALGQGPQFIFQYYEEEERQRGNFPDRFSGHQFPNYSSELNVNALLLGDSALYLCASSVLAGPNEQFFGPGTRLTVL.

The sample holds a few counts of this clone. The gene calls are TRBV28 and TRBJ1-1; maybe TRBD1 (5 bases). Germline V gives CDR1 MDHEN, CDR2 SYDVKM. The CDR3 has 11 residues. V gave up 6 bases and J gave up 9 bases, with 11 bases separating them. For the CDR3, the DNA is TGTGCCAGCAGACAGGTTAATAAAGCTTTCTTT. Its protein is CASRQVNKAFF.

This rearrangement joins TRBV30 to TRBJ1-1; 7 positions match TRBD1. V dropped 3 bases and J dropped 6; count of bases not matched to a gene: 7. Germline lookup yields CDR1 GTSNPN and CDR2 SVGIG (reference sequence). The CDR3 extends over 13 amino acids. This chain's CDR3 is CAWRGHRGAEAFF. DNA for the CDR3: TGTGCCTGGAGGGGCCACAGGGGCGCTGAAGCTTTCTTT.

The chain uses TRBV19 and TRBJ2-2, with TRBD1 matching over 9 bases. Germline lookup yields CDR1 LNHDA and CDR2 SQIVND (reference sequence). CDR3 length: 16 amino acids. With V trimmed by 3 bases and J by 11 bases, 13 bases remained unmatched. CDR3: CASSIGYGQGRSELFF. For the CDR3, the DNA is TGTGCCAGTAGTATCGGTTATGGACAGGGGAGGTCAGAGCTGTTTTTT.